Listed below are T cell receptor beta chains from one sample, sequenced in a study of regulatory T cells in long-lasting Graves disease. TCRdb recomputed calls from the multiplex PCR reads with MiXCR, one row per CDR3 protein. In the table there are about 540,000 distinct CDR3 sequences, roughly 14% of which are singletons. These data are also associated with another study on T cells in Graves' hyperthyroidism and ophthalmopathy.

Sequencing used peripheral blood mononuclear cells (PBMCs), obtained at new diagnosis, from a patient treated with antithyroid drugs. The receptors derive from a man aged 25 to 40 with Graves disease. The CDR3 runs from the conserved cysteine through the conserved F or W. The order of the fields is J gene, V gene, D gene, CDR3 length, CDR3 protein. The D gene is left open where the match is weak.

TRBJ2-1,TRBV24-1,.,12,CATSGGFNEQFF
TRBJ2-4,TRBV29-1,.,11,CSVTLGSIQYF
TRBJ2-3,TRBV7-8,TRBD2,15,CASSPGLGNTDTQYF
TRBJ2-1,TRBV12-3/TRBV12-4,.,13,CASSLLDYNEQFF
TRBJ2-7,TRBV10-3,TRBD1,14,CAISEGTGVTGQYF
TRBJ2-3,TRBV19,.,15,CASLSQGSSTDTQYF
TRBJ2-7,TRBV29-1,.,14,CSVLRKVGSDEQYF
TRBJ2-1,TRBV2,TRBD2,12,CASKEREDEQFF
TRBJ2-7,TRBV9,.,14,CASSVESPNGRQYF
TRBJ2-2,TRBV12-3/TRBV12-4,TRBD2,17,CASSLGLAGLKGGELFF
TRBJ2-2,TRBV11-3,.,15,CASSLAGADTGELFF
TRBJ2-3,TRBV7-2,TRBD1,15,CASTSFGQGADTQYF
TRBJ1-5,TRBV6-4,.,13,CASSADQNQPQHF
TRBJ2-1,TRBV7-2,TRBD2,9,CASGTSGFF
TRBJ2-1,TRBV5-5,.,12,CASTGNWGEQFF
TRBJ2-3,TRBV12-3/TRBV12-4,TRBD2,15,CASSLEASGSDTQYF
TRBJ2-5,TRBV3-1,.,17,CASSQDSGGEIIGTQYF
TRBJ2-1,TRBV28,TRBD2,15,CASSSAGRAYNEQFF
TRBJ2-7,TRBV5-4,.,15,CASSLSQGFAYEQYF
TRBJ2-3,TRBV12-5,TRBD2,20,CASGGGGLAGVGYGTDTQYF
TRBJ1-2,TRBV20-1,.,13,CSALRSLGDGYTF
TRBJ2-3,TRBV20-1,TRBD2,14,CSASPGGSTDTQYF
TRBJ2-6,TRBV6-1,.,21,CASSPWDSLTSSPSGANVLTF
TRBJ2-3,TRBV27,.,14,CASGQDYRTDTQYF
TRBJ1-1,TRBV5-4,TRBD1,16,CASSQPDRGMNTEAFF
TRBJ2-4,TRBV3-1,TRBD1,14,CASSPRTGKNIQYF
TRBJ1-1,TRBV2,TRBD1,15,CASGDRGRGGTEAFF
TRBJ1-5,TRBV28,.,14,CASSFWGGGQPQHF
TRBJ2-5,TRBV5-1,.,17,CASSLQARGLIQETQYF
TRBJ2-1,TRBV10-3,TRBD2,13,CAISVLAGREQFF
TRBJ2-7,TRBV7-2,TRBD2,16,CASSPRLAGGVYEQYF
TRBJ2-1,TRBV2,TRBD2,18,CASSGPRAGGSSYNEQFF
TRBJ1-1,TRBV20-1,.,11,CSARGGTEAFF
TRBJ2-1,TRBV13,.,13,CASSPGPVPEQFF
TRBJ1-6,TRBV12-3/TRBV12-4,.,13,CASSSGAHSPLHF
TRBJ1-5,TRBV20-1,TRBD1,13,CSAKGQGNQPQHF
TRBJ2-1,TRBV20-1,.,14,CSAEYGKGYNEQFF
TRBJ2-7,TRBV10-2,TRBD2,14,CASSDEGRADEQYF
TRBJ2-5,TRBV10-2,.,14,CASNPTAPIETQYF
TRBJ1-5,TRBV18,.,17,CASSPPGQPYSNQPQHF
TRBJ2-7,TRBV20-1,.,14,CSARVGQATSEQYF
TRBJ2-1,TRBV20-1,.,15,CSARDFGVSYNEQFF
TRBJ2-7,TRBV2,.,13,CASSEEGRDEQYF
TRBJ1-2,TRBV6-5,.,15,CASSYSQGRPKGYTF
TRBJ2-3,TRBV27,TRBD1,12,CASSPPGGTQYF
TRBJ2-5,TRBV12-3/TRBV12-4,.,17,CASSQISGGRVRETQYF
TRBJ2-1,TRBV14,TRBD2,18,CASSHGLVAGATYNEQFF
TRBJ1-6,TRBV12-3/TRBV12-4,TRBD1,15,CASSATGNYNSPLHF
TRBJ2-3,TRBV2,.,13,CASRLESTDTQYF
TRBJ2-7,TRBV12-3/TRBV12-4,TRBD2,16,CASSSVFSGRTYEQYF
TRBJ1-2,TRBV7-9,TRBD1,14,CASSPGGDNYGYTF
TRBJ2-3,TRBV9,TRBD1,16,CASSVRTGALRDTQYF
TRBJ2-5,TRBV15,.,15,CATSRDRGSQETQYF